Each of the 14 T cell receptor beta chains below was sequenced from the same sample in a study of blood T cell repertoires in COVID-19. Clones were read by immunoSEQ multiplex PCR, and TCRdb kept only the in-frame ones, dropping some. The table lists around 210,000 clones, about nine tenths of them singletons. Sequenced sample: peripheral blood. These receptor sequences come from a woman in her seventies with acute or convalescent COVID-19.

The chain combines TRBV28 with TRBJ1-4, with 7 nucleotides matching TRBD1. Trimming at V came to 3 bases and at J to 8 bases, leaving 6 bases not matched to a gene. Germline CDR1 is MDHEN and CDR2 is SYDVKM. The CDR3 is made up of 14 amino acids. This CDR3 reads CASSLTGSVEKLFF. Written as DNA, the CDR3 is TGTGCCAGCAGTTTGACAGGGAGTGTCGAAAAACTGTTTTTT.

V is TRBV5-1 and J is TRBJ2-7, with TRBD1 identical over 10 bases. V lost 5 bases and J lost 6; bases outside the gene matches: 8. Germline values: CDR1 SGHRS, CDR2 YFSETQ. The CDR3 contains 14 residues. The CDR3 is CASSSAGTGAEQYF. Written as DNA, the CDR3 is TGCGCCAGCAGTTCCGCCGGGACAGGGGCCGAGCAGTACTTC.

V and J are TRBV7-9 and TRBJ2-3, with 7 bases lining up with TRBD1. CDR1 and CDR2 (germline): SEHNR, FQNEAQ (reference sequence). Trimming took 5 bases from V and 6 from J; bases not matched to a gene: 11. The CDR3 consists of 15 residues. In DNA, the CDR3 is TGTGCCAGCAGCCTCTGGGTACAGGGGTTCGATACGCAGTATTTT. Encoded protein: CASSLWVQGFDTQYF. Complete variable domain (other parts from reference TRBV7-9 and TRBJ2-3): DTGVSQNPRHKITKRGQNVTFRCDPISEHNRLYWYRQTLGQGPEFLTYFQNEAQLEKSRLLSDRFSAERPKGSFSTLEIQRTEQGDSAMYLCASSLWVQGFDTQYFGPGTRLTVL.

The V gene is TRBV7-7, the J gene TRBJ2-5; a weak D match, TRBD1 (5 bases). The CDR3 has 14 amino acids. The V end was cut by 1 base, the J end by 1 base, with 7 bases between. Germline loops: CDR1 SSHAT, CDR2 FNYEAQ (reference sequence). The chain's CDR3 is CASSLGTTQETQYF. CDR3 coding DNA: TGTGCCAGCAGCTTAGGGACAACCCAAGAGACCCAGTACTTC. The variable domain in full, completed from reference TRBV7-7 and TRBJ2-5, reads GAGVSQSPRYKVTKRGQDVTLRCDPISSHATLYWYQQALGQGPEFLTYFNYEAQPDKSGLPSDRFSAERPEGSISTLTIQRTEQRDSAMYRCASSLGTTQETQYFGPGTRLLVL.

The chain carries TRBV29-1 and TRBJ2-6, with D tentatively TRBD1 (5 bases). Germline loops: CDR1 SQVTM, CDR2 ANQGSEA. The CDR3 has 16 amino acids. Trimming took off 5 bases at V and 0 bases at J, with 14 bases between the two ends. Here the CDR3 reads CSVPKTAISGANVLTF. The CDR3 bases are TGCAGCGTTCCGAAGACAGCGATCTCTGGGGCCAACGTCCTGACTTTC.

The chain joins TRBV21-1 to TRBJ2-2; the table names TRBD1, a call not compared with the DNA. TRBV21-1 is listed as a pseudogene. The CDR3 has 17 residues. The DNA of the CDR3 is TGTGCCAGCAGCAAAGCCCTGGGGGCAGGGTTGACCGGGGAGCTGTTTTTT. Its protein product is CASSKALGAGLTGELFF.

The chain couples TRBV5-1 to TRBJ1-3; tentatively, D is TRBD1 (6 bases). V gave up 3 bases and J gave up 0 bases, with 16 bases separating them. The CDR3 has 17 residues. From germline, CDR1 is SGHRS and CDR2 YFSETQ. The CDR3 is CASSSGGQGSSGNTIYF. CDR3 coding DNA: TGCGCCAGCAGCTCGGGGGGTCAGGGGTCCTCTGGAAACACCATATATTTT.

V and J are TRBV5-4 and TRBJ1-4, with 7 bases aligning to TRBD1. Germline trimming cut 1 base from V and 3 bases from J; bases unmatched to any gene: 0. Per the germline V gene, CDR1 is SGHNT and CDR2 is YYREEE (reference sequence). The CDR3 loop spans 14 amino acids. DNA for the CDR3: TGTGCCAGCAGCTTGACAGGGGCTAATGAAAAACTGTTTTTT. Amino acids: CASSLTGANEKLFF.

This clone was observed a handful of times. The chain couples TRBV11-3 to TRBJ2-3; a possible D gene is TRBD2 (5 bases). This CDR3 is built from 14 residues. The germline CDR1 and CDR2 sequences are SGHNT and YENEEA. With 3 bases removed from V and 4 bases from J, the gap between germline ends came to 11 bases. CDR3 protein: CASSLGRAADTQYF. CDR3 nucleotides: TGTGCCAGCAGCTTGGGGAGAGCTGCAGATACGCAGTATTTT.

The J gene is TRBJ2-3, the V gene TRBV4-2; 7 bases are shared with TRBD2. With 9 bases clipped from V and 4 bases from J, the junction kept 13 bases outside the gene matches. CDR3 length: 15 amino acids. Germline loops: CDR1 LGHNA, CDR2 YNFKEQ. The CDR3 protein is CASRRQASGADTQYF. For the CDR3, the DNA is TGTGCCAGTCGGAGGCAGGCTAGCGGTGCAGATACGCAGTATTTT.

The CDR3 DNA is TGCGCCAGCAGCTTTACGGGGAGTCAGACCGGGGAGCTGTTTTTT. Amino acids: CASSFTGSQTGELFF. The chain links TRBV5-1 to TRBJ2-2; the D gene is possibly TRBD2 (5 bases). This CDR3 region has 15 residues. V was shortened by 2 bases and J by 5 bases, with 13 bases between the two germline ends. CDR1 and CDR2 from the germline V gene are SGHRS and YFSETQ.

This sequence joins TRBV5-1 and TRBJ2-1, with a weak D call TRBD2 (6 bases). Trimming cost V 1 base and J 5 bases, with 10 bases left between them. The length of the CDR3 is 14 residues. CDR1 is SGHRS, CDR2 YFSETQ, per germline. The CDR3 protein is CASSLSGVHNEQFF. For the CDR3, the DNA is TGCGCCAGCAGCTTGTCGGGGGTTCACAATGAGCAGTTCTTC.

The rearrangement joins TRBV15 to TRBJ2-7, with D possibly TRBD2 on 5 matching bases. CDR3 length: 14 amino acids. Germline V lookup: CDR1 LNHNV, CDR2 YYDKDF (reference sequence). Trimming stripped 5 bases from V and 5 bases from J, with 16 bases between. CDR3 amino acids: CATSRPPRGNEQYF. CDR3 in DNA: TGTGCCACCAGCCGCCCCCCACGGGGAAACGAGCAGTACTTC.

CDR3 protein: CASSGRWTGAGNTIYF. The CDR3 coding sequence is TGTGCCAGCAGCGGCCGATGGACAGGGGCTGGAAACACCATATATTTT. The chain links TRBV7-2 to TRBJ1-3; 9 nucleotides match TRBD1. Looked up from germline, CDR1 is SGHTA and CDR2 is FQGNSA. This CDR3 is built from 16 residues. The V segment lost 5 bases and the J segment 2 bases; nucleotides outside the gene matches: 7.